Listed here are 26 T cell receptor beta chains from one sample, sequenced in a study of regulatory T cells in long-lasting Graves disease. Time point of the sample: newly diagnosed GD, antithyroid drugs for less than 3 months. The TCR library was made from RNA extracted from PBMCs. Construction of TCR beta libraries relied on iRepertoire HTBI primers and on Arm-PCR targeting CDR3 regions. From the multiplex PCR reads, TCRdb called clonotypes with MiXCR, one entry per CDR3 protein. The repertoire holds some 490,000 distinct CDR3 sequences, with about 11% as singletons. The same specimen was also included in a second study, on T cells in Graves' hyperthyroidism and ophthalmopathy.

The sample in question was peripheral blood mononuclear cells (PBMCs), obtained at new diagnosis, from a patient treated with antithyroid drugs. The origin of the receptors is a woman aged 25-40 years with Graves disease.

This clonotype occurred many times. The chain uses TRBV15 and TRBJ1-2; D gene unclear. V shed 0 bases and J shed 4 bases, with 6 bases lying between them. The CDR3 runs 13 residues. Germline loops: CDR1 LNHNV, CDR2 YYDKDF (reference sequence). The CDR3 sequence is CATSRDTLYGYTF. The CDR3 DNA sequence: TGTGCCACCAGCAGAGATACACTCTATGGCTACACCTTC.

In its sample, this clonotype was seen many times. This chain joins TRBV28 and TRBJ2-5, with D perhaps matching TRBD2 (5 bases). The CDR3 covers 13 residues. Trimming removed 6 bases from V and 8 bases from J, with 16 bases in between. Germline V lookup: CDR1 MDHEN, CDR2 SYDVKM. In nucleotides, the CDR3 is TGTGCCAGCAGGCGACCTAGCACGTCCACCCAGTACTTC. Translation gives CASRRPSTSTQYF.

V gene TRBV6-2 or TRBV6-3 combines with J gene TRBJ2-5; maybe TRBD1 (6 bases). This CDR3 has 14 amino acids. V was clipped by 5 bases and J by 5 bases, with 15 bases between them. The germline V gene encodes CDR1 MNHEY and CDR2 SVGEGT. The CDR3 nucleotides are TGTGCCAGCAGTCTCAGGGGCGACGGGGAGACCCAGTACTTC. Translating it yields CASSLRGDGETQYF.

CDR3 sequence (DNA): TGTGCCAGCAGGGGGACAGGGGGCGGCAATCAGCCCCAGCATTTT. Its translation: CASRGTGGGNQPQHF. The chain employs TRBV27 and TRBJ1-5; 12 bases align to TRBD1. Germline values: CDR1 MNHEY, CDR2 SMNVEV (reference sequence). The CDR3 has 15 amino acids. The junction had 2 bases not matched to a gene; V was cut back by 6 bases and J by 2 bases.

This clonotype has a handful of counts. The V and J genes are TRBV7-9 and TRBJ2-3; 7 bases line up with TRBD2. With V trimmed by 0 bases and J by 2 bases, 11 bases remained unmatched. The CDR3 length is 18 residues. Germline CDR1 is SEHNR and CDR2 is FQNEAQ (reference sequence). Here the CDR3 reads CASSLARLAEIDTDTQYF. The CDR3 coding sequence is TGTGCCAGCAGCTTAGCGCGGCTAGCGGAGATTGACACAGATACGCAGTATTTT.

In its sample, this clonotype was seen many times. J is TRBJ1-5 and V is TRBV28; no firm D call. Per germline, CDR1 MDHEN and CDR2 SYDVKM. This CDR3 spans 14 amino acids. V lost 9 bases to trimming and J lost 3 bases, with 15 bases between them. The CDR3 is CASIGNPINQPQHF. The CDR3 DNA reads TGTGCCAGTATAGGGAACCCAATCAATCAGCCCCAGCATTTT.

This clonotype was recorded at least ten times. The CDR3 DNA follows: TGCAGTGCTAGCGTTTCGGGTCGGCTCGACGAGCAGTACTTC. It specifies CSASVSGRLDEQYF. The rearrangement joins TRBV20-1 to TRBJ2-7; D remains unclear. With 3 bases removed from V and 5 bases from J, the gap between germline ends came to 17 bases. Germline V gives CDR1 DFQATT, CDR2 SNEGSKA (reference sequence). This CDR3 is built from 14 residues.

J is TRBJ2-3 and V is TRBV29-1; 8 nucleotides match TRBD2. The CDR3 extends over 16 amino acids. CDR1 is SQVTM, CDR2 ANQGSEA, per germline. V lost 6 bases, J lost 2 bases, and 13 bases stayed unmatched. CDR3 nucleotides: TGCAGCGTGAGCGGGAGAAGTCGAGGGATCACAGATACGCAGTATTTT. As protein: CSVSGRSRGITDTQYF.

The chain has TRBV6-9 and TRBJ1-5, with 8 bases aligning to TRBD1. V was pared by 3 bases and J by 5 bases, with 6 bases of the junction left unmatched. The CDR3 sequence is 15 residues long. Germline V gene data show CDR1 as MNHGY and CDR2 as SVAAGI. In DNA form, the CDR3 reads TGTGCCAGCAGTTACCGAGGACAGGGAGATCAGCCCCAGCATTTT. It codes for CASSYRGQGDQPQHF.

Many counts were recorded for this clonotype. Germline and junction disagree at one end, which may indicate a read error. This chain connects TRBV18 to TRBJ2-5; TRBD2 matches at 9 bases. Germline CDR1 and CDR2: KGHSH and LQKENI. This CDR3 contains 13 residues. Here the CDR3 DNA reads TGTGCCAGCTCACAAGCGGTAGCGGGAGAGGAGTTCTTC. This codes for CASSQAVAGEEFF.

The sample holds a few counts of this clonotype. The chain is built from TRBV9 and TRBJ2-3; D remains ambiguous. The ends were cut back, 3 bases at V and 2 bases at J, with 13 bases in the middle. From germline, CDR1 is SGDLS and CDR2 YYNGEE. This CDR3 comprises 15 residues. CDR3 region: CASSAQATPTDTQYF. The CDR3 nucleotides are TGTGCCAGCAGCGCTCAAGCTACCCCCACAGATACGCAGTATTTT. Using reference TRBV9 and TRBJ2-3 for the parts outside the CDR3, the full variable domain is DSGVTQTPKHLITATGQRVTLRCSPRSGDLSVYWYQQSLDQGLQFLIQYYNGEERAKGNILERFSAQQFPDLHSELNLSSLELGDSALYFCASSAQATPTDTQYFGPGTRLTVL.

In this sample, this clonotype turned up many times. The chain couples TRBV5-1 to TRBJ2-5; the D gene is possibly TRBD2 (5 bases). The V end was cut by 6 bases, the J end by 2 bases, with 14 bases between. CDR3 size: 14 residues. Germline V gene data show CDR1 as SGHRS and CDR2 as YFSETQ. This CDR3 is CASTKIGLQETQYF. The CDR3 DNA reads TGCGCCAGCACCAAAATCGGACTGCAAGAGACCCAGTACTTC.

J is TRBJ1-4 and V is TRBV4-1; unclear D gene. Deletions cut 1 base from V and 6 bases from J, with 15 bases between. CDR1 is MGHRA and CDR2 is YSYEKL in the germline V gene. The CDR3 covers 16 residues. The CDR3, as DNA: TGCGCCAGCAGCCAAGGACCGGGGTCCGGAGATGAAAAACTGTTTTTT. It yields the protein CASSQGPGSGDEKLFF.

This clonotype came up many times. J is TRBJ1-6 and V is TRBV30; 8 bases line up with TRBD1. This CDR3 comprises 17 residues. The germline V gene has CDR1 GTSNPN and CDR2 SVGIG (reference sequence). Trimming at V came to 0 bases and at J to 1 base, leaving 5 bases not matched to a gene. The CDR3 DNA follows: TGTGCCTGGAGTGTGCCGGACAGGGTTTCCTATAATTCACCCCTCCACTTT. Residues: CAWSVPDRVSYNSPLHF.

This sequence joins TRBV20-1 and TRBJ1-2; D might be TRBD1 (5 bases). The CDR3 runs to 11 residues. Trimming removed 3 bases at V and 7 bases at J, with 9 bases between. The germline gives CDR1 DFQATT, CDR2 SNEGSKA (reference sequence). The CDR3 DNA reads TGCAGTGCTAGCGGGCAGGGTGGCTACACCTTC. Amino acids: CSASGQGGYTF.

In its sample, this clonotype was seen many times. This CDR3 is CASSQFEMNEAFF. CDR3 DNA sequence: TGTGCCAGCAGCCAATTCGAGATGAATGAAGCTTTCTTT. The chain links TRBV2 to TRBJ1-1; D is unclear. The germline CDR1 and CDR2 sequences are SNHLY and FYNNEI. This CDR3 spans 13 amino acids. V was shortened by 6 bases and J by 7 bases, with 15 bases between the two germline ends.

This clonotype appeared a few times. The chain combines TRBV29-1 with TRBJ2-2, with 10 positions matching TRBD2. The CDR3 contains 13 residues. Per germline, CDR1 SQVTM and CDR2 ANQGSEA. V trimming: 5 bases; J trimming: 4 bases; junction bases outside the gene matches: 1. CDR3 in amino acids: CSVWTSGTGELFF. CDR3 DNA sequence: TGCAGCGTTTGGACTAGCGGCACCGGGGAGCTGTTTTTT.

This clonotype was seen many times. The V gene is TRBV4-1, the J gene TRBJ1-1, with D perhaps TRBD1 (6 bases). CDR1 and CDR2 (germline): MGHRA, YSYEKL. V was cut by 3 bases and J by 7 bases, with 15 bases left in between. The CDR3 totals 14 residues. CDR3 coding DNA: TGCGCCAGCAGCCACGCTAACAGGGCCCGTGAAGCTTTCTTT. It specifies CASSHANRAREAFF.

CDR3 nucleotide sequence: TGTGCCAGCAGCTTAGCGCTAGCGGGAGGTTTTGAAGATACGCAGTATTTT. Its translation is CASSLALAGGFEDTQYF. The rearrangement links TRBV11-2 to TRBJ2-3, with 11 bases identical to TRBD2. The CDR3 has 17 amino acids. J was trimmed by 5 bases and V by 1 base; bases with no gene match: 8. The germline CDR1 and CDR2 sequences are SGHAT and FQNNGV.

This clonotype was observed at least ten times. The chain links TRBV18 to TRBJ2-5; 7 nucleotides match TRBD1. Germline CDR1 KGHSH, CDR2 LQKENI. The V and J ends lost 0 bases and 5 bases, in that order; junction bases with no gene match: 6. This CDR3 has 15 residues. The CDR3 here is CASSPPPGGKETQYF. CDR3 bases: TGTGCCAGCTCACCACCCCCAGGGGGTAAGGAGACCCAGTACTTC.

The chain uses TRBV7-9 and TRBJ1-2; a weak D match, TRBD1 (6 bases). The CDR3 spans 15 residues. The V end was cut by 2 bases, the J end by 6 bases, with 16 bases between. The germline CDR1 and CDR2 sequences are SEHNR and FQNEAQ (reference sequence). CDR3 nucleotides: TGTGCCAGCAGCTTAAGGTGGGACATCTCCGATGGCTACACCTTC. Protein sequence: CASSLRWDISDGYTF.

This clonotype came up a few times. V is TRBV5-5 and J is TRBJ1-1, with 12 bases lining up with TRBD1. Germline V gives CDR1 SGHKS, CDR2 YYEKEE (reference sequence). The CDR3 is 17 amino acids. J was trimmed by 2 bases and V by 2 bases; bases with no gene match: 7. CDR3 sequence (DNA): TGTGCCAGCAGCTTAAAGGGACAGGGGGCCCCAAACACTGAAGCTTTCTTT. Its translation: CASSLKGQGAPNTEAFF.

This clonotype appeared many times. The gene calls are TRBV29-1 and TRBJ2-7; the D gene is possibly TRBD2 (5 bases). V gave up 7 bases and J gave up 3 bases, with 13 bases separating them. Germline assignment: CDR1 SQVTM and CDR2 ANQGSEA. The CDR3 has 12 residues. CDR3 sequence: CSAGWSGYEQYF. As DNA, the CDR3 is TGCAGCGCTGGATGGAGCGGCTACGAGCAGTACTTC.

This clonotype appeared a few times. This chain connects TRBV18 to TRBJ2-3, with unresolved D. There are 14 residues in the CDR3. Germline V gene sequence: CDR1 KGHSH, CDR2 LQKENI. V lost 5 bases to trimming and J lost 1 base, with 10 bases between them. The CDR3 DNA follows: TGTGCCAGCTCAACCCGCAAGGGCACAGATACGCAGTATTTT. Its translation is CASSTRKGTDTQYF.

This clonotype has a count of ten or more. The chain links TRBV6-1 to TRBJ2-1; D might be TRBD1 (5 bases). The CDR3 is 15 residues long. V was clipped by 5 bases and J by 7 bases, with 18 bases between them. CDR1 MNHNS and CDR2 SASEGT come from the germline V gene. The CDR3 nucleotides read TGTGCCAGCAGTACAGGCCTTGAGTCTGGGAATGAGCAGTTCTTC. It codes for CASSTGLESGNEQFF.

In this sample, this clonotype turned up many times. This sequence joins TRBV19 and TRBJ1-1, with 7 bases that match TRBD1. CDR1 is LNHDA and CDR2 is SQIVND in the germline V gene (reference sequence). The CDR3 extends over 14 amino acids. V lost 5 bases and J lost 0; bases outside the gene matches: 3. The CDR3 sequence is CASSGTVMNTEAFF. The CDR3 region has the DNA TGTGCCAGTAGTGGGACAGTCATGAACACTGAAGCTTTCTTT.